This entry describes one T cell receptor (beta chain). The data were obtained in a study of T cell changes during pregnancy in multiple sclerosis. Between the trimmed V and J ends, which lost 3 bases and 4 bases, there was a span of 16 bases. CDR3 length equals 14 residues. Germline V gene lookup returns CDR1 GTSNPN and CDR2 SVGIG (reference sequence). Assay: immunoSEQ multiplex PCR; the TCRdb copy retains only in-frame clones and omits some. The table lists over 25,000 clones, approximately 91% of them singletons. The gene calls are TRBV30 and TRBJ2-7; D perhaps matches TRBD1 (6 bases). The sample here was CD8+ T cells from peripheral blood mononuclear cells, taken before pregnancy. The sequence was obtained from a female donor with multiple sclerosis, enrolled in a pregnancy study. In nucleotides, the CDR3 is TGTGCCTGGAGAAACAGGGTGAACTTTTACGAGCAGTACTTC. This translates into CAWRNRVNFYEQYF. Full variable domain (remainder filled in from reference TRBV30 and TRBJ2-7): SQTIHQWPATLVQPVGSPLSLECTVEGTSNPNLYWYRQAAGRGLQLLFYSVGIGQISSEVPQNLSASRPQDRQFILSSKKLLLSDSGFYLCAWRNRVNFYEQYFGPGTRLTVT.